The T cell receptor (beta chain) described here comes from a study of blood T cell repertoires in COVID-19. Study-level information: Samples of COVID-19 (acute and convalescent) were obtained from the United States, Italy and Spain. T cells, B-cell-depleted T cells, or PBMCs supplied cDNA or gDNA.

Trimming stripped 5 bases from V and 2 bases from J, with 10 bases between. The germline gives CDR1 LNHDA, CDR2 SQIVND (reference sequence). This CDR3 region has 13 residues. Methods used by the authors: Estimated nucleated cell counts came from reference gene primer amplification. The repertoire was sequenced with immunoSEQ multiplex PCR; TCRdb's copy has only in-frame clones and lacks some. That table supplies the V and J calls and clone size; D and trimming were determined from the DNA. The table records some 250,000 clones, over 75% of them present only once. The TCR originated in a human donor in a cohort sampled during active COVID-19. The specimen was peripheral blood. This chain uses TRBV19 with TRBJ2-7, with D maybe TRBD1 (5 bases). The DNA for the CDR3 is TGTGCCAGTAGTTTGGGGCGGACCTACGAGCAGTACTTC. Its protein product is CASSLGRTYEQYF. Using reference TRBV19 and TRBJ2-7 for the parts outside the CDR3, the full variable domain is DGGITQSPKYLFRKEGQNVTLSCEQNLNHDAMYWYRQDPGQGLRLIYYSQIVNDFQKGDIAEGYSVSREKKESFPLTVTSAQKNPTAFYLCASSLGRTYEQYFGPGTRLTVT.